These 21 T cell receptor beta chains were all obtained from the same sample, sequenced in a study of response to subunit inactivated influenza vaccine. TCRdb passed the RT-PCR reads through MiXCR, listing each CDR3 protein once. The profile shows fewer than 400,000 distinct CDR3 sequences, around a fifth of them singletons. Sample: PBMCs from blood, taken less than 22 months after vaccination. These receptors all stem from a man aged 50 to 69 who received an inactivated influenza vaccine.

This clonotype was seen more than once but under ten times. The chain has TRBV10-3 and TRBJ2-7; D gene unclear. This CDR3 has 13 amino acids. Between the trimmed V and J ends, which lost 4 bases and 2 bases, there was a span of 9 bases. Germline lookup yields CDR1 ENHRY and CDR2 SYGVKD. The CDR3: CAISGGYPYEQYF. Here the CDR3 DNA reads TGTGCCATCAGTGGTGGTTATCCCTACGAGCAGTACTTC.

The CDR3 loop is CATSRQRGRNEQFF. The CDR3 region has the DNA TGTGCCACCAGCAGACAGCGGGGGCGCAATGAGCAGTTCTTC. The J gene is TRBJ2-1, the V gene TRBV15; 8 nucleotides match TRBD2. The V gene end was trimmed by 2 bases and the J gene end by 6 bases; junction bases not matched to a gene: 3. CDR1 and CDR2 (germline): LNHNV, YYDKDF (reference sequence). This CDR3 is built from 14 residues.

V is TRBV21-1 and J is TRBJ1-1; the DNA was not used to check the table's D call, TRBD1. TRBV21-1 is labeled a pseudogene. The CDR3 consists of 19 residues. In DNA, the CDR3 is TGTGCCAGCAGCACCAGAACTTCAACAGGGGTGGTCATGAACACTGAAGCTTTCTTT. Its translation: CASSTRTSTGVVMNTEAFF.

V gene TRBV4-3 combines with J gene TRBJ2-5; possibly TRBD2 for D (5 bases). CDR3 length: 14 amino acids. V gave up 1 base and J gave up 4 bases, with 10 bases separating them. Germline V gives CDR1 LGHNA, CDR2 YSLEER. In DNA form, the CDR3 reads TGCGCCAGCAGCCAAGGGAGGCTCGGAGAGACCCAGTACTTC. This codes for CASSQGRLGETQYF.

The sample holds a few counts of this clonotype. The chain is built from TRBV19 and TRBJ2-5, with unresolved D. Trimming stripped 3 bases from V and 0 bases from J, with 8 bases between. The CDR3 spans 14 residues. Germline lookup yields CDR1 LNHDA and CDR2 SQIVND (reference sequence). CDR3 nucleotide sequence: TGTGCCAGTAGTATGCCCACAAACCAAGAGACCCAGTACTTC. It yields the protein CASSMPTNQETQYF.

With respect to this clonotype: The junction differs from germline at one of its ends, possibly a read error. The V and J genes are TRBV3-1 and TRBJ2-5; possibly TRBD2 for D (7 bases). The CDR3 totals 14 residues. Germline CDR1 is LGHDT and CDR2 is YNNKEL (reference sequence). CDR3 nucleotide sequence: TGTGCCAGCAGCCAAGATACCGGGGGGCTGGGCCGGTGGTTC. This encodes CASSQDTGGLGRWF.

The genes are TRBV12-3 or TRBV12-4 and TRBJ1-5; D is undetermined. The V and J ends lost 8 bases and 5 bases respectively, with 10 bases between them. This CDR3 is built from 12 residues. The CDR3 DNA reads TGTGCCAGCGGCCGTTGGGATCAGCCCCAGCATTTT. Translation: CASGRWDQPQHF.

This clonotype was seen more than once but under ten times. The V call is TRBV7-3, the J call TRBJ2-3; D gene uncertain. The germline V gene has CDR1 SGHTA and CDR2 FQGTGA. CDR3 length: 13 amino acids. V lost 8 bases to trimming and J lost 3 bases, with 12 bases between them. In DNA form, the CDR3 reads TGTGCCAGCCGCCGAGGTGGGACAGATACGCAGTATTTT. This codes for CASRRGGTDTQYF. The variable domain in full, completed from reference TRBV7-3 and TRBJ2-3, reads GAGVSQTPSNKVTEKGKYVELRCDPISGHTALYWYRQSLGQGPEFLIYFQGTGAADDSGLPNDRFFAVRPEGSVSTLKIQRTERGDSAVYLCASRRGGTDTQYFGPGTRLTVL.

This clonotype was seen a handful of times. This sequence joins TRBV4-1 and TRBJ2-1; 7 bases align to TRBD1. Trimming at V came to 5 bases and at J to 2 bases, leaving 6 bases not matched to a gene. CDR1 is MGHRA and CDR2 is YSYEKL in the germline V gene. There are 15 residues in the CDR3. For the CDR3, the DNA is TGCGCCAGCAGCAGTCAGGGGGAAGCCTACAATGAGCAGTTCTTC. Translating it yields CASSSQGEAYNEQFF.

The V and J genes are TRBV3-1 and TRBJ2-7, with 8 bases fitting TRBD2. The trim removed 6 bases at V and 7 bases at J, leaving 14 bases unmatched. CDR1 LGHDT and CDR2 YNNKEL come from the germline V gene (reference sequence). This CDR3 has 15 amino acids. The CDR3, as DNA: TGTGCCAGCAGTCGACCTGCAGCGGGGGAGCGGGAGCAGTACTTC. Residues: CASSRPAAGEREQYF.

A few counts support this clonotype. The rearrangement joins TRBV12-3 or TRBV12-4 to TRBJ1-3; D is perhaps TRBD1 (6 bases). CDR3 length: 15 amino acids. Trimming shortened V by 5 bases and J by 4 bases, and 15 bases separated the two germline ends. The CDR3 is CASSGGGVTGNTIYF. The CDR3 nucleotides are TGTGCCAGCAGTGGAGGGGGGGTGACAGGAAACACCATATATTTT.

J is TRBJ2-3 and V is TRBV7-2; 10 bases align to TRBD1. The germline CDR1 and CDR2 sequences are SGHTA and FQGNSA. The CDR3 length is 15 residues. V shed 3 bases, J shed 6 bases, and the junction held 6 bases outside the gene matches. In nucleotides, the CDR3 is TGTGCCAGCAGCTTCTTCGGGACAGGGGACGATACGCAGTATTTT. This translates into CASSFFGTGDDTQYF.

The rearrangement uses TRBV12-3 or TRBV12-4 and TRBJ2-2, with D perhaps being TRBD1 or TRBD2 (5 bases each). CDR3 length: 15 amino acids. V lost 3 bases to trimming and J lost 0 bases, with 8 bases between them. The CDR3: CASSFGASNTGELFF. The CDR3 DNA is TGTGCCAGCAGTTTCGGGGCCTCGAACACCGGGGAGCTGTTTTTT.

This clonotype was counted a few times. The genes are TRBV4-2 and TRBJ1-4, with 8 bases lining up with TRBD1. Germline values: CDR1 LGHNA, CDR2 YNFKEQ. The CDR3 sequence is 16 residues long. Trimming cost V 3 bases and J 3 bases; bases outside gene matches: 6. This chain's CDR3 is CASSQNTGGANEKLFF. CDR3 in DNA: TGTGCCAGCAGCCAGAATACAGGGGGAGCTAATGAAAAACTGTTTTTT.

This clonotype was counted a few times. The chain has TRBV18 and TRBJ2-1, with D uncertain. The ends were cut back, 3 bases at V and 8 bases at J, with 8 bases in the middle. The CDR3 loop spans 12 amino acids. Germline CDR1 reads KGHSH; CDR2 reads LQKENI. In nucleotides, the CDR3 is TGTGCCAGCTCACCCAATTACGATGAGCAGTTCTTC. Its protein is CASSPNYDEQFF.

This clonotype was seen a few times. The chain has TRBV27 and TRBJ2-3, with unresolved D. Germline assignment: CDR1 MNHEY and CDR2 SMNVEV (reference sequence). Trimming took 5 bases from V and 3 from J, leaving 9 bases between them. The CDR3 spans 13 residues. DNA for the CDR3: TGTGCCAGCAGTCTAACCTGGACAGATACGCAGTATTTT. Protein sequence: CASSLTWTDTQYF.

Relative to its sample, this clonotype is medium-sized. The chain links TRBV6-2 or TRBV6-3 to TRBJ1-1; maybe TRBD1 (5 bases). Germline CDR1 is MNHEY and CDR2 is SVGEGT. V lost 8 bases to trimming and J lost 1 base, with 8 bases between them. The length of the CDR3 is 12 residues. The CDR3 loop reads CASGRANTEAFF. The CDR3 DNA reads TGTGCCAGCGGCAGGGCGAACACTGAAGCTTTCTTT.

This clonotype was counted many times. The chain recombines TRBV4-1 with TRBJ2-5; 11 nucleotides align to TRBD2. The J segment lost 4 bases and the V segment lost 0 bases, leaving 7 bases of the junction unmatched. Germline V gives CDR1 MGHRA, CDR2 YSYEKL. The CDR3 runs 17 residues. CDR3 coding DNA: TGCGCCAGCAGCCAAGATTTGTTACTAGCGGGAGCAGAGACCCAGTACTTC. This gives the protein CASSQDLLLAGAETQYF.

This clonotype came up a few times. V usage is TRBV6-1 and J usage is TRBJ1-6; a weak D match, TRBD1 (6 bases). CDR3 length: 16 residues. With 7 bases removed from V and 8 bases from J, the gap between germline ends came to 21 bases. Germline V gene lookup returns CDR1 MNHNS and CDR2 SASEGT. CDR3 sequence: CASTPRPGAHDSPLHF. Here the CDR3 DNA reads TGTGCCAGCACCCCGAGGCCGGGGGCGCATGATTCACCCCTCCACTTT.

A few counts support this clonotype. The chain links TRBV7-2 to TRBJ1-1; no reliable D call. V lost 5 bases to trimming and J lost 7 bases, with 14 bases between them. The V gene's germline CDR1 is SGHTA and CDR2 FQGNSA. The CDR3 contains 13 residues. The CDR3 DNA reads TGTGCCAGCAGCCCTAGAGGCCAATTTGAAGCTTTCTTT. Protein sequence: CASSPRGQFEAFF.

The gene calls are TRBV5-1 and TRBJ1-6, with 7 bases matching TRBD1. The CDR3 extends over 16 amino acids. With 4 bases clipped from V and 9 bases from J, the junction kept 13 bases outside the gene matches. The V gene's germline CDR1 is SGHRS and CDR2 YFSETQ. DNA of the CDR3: TGCGCCAGCAGCGGGGGGTCGGACAGGACCGGTTCACCCCTCCACTTT. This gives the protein CASSGGSDRTGSPLHF.